These 8 T cell receptor beta chains originate from one sample sequenced in a study of blood T cell repertoires in COVID-19. Sequencing was performed with immunoSEQ multiplex PCR; in TCRdb, only in-frame clones are kept and a portion is missing. The table shows about 180,000 clones, with 88% occurring only once. Sequences were obtained from PBMCs or T cells enriched from blood (not recorded which). These receptors all stem from a young woman who had recovered from COVID-19.

The genes are TRBV5-6 and TRBJ2-7; 7 nucleotides line up with TRBD1. Germline V gene lookup returns CDR1 SGHDT and CDR2 YYEEEE. V shed 2 bases, J shed 7 bases, and the junction held 9 bases outside the gene matches. CDR3 length: 14 amino acids. The CDR3 DNA follows: TGTGCCAGCAGCTTCCGACAGGGCCCGAGGGAGCAGTACTTC. Residues: CASSFRQGPREQYF.

The CDR3 DNA reads as TGTGCCAGCAGTTTCCACAGGGGGCAGGGAGGCTACACCTTC. This gives the protein CASSFHRGQGGYTF. The chain uses TRBV28 and TRBJ1-2; 9 bases map to TRBD1. Germline V gene data show CDR1 as MDHEN and CDR2 as SYDVKM. The CDR3 covers 14 residues. V shed 3 bases, J shed 8 bases, and the junction held 7 bases outside the gene matches.

The chain links TRBV9 to TRBJ1-2; 10 bases are a match to TRBD1. V gave up 3 bases and J gave up 7 bases; unmatched junction bases: 12. Germline values: CDR1 SGDLS, CDR2 YYNGEE. The CDR3 extends over 16 amino acids. The CDR3 nucleotides are TGTGCCAGCAGCGCCACACTGACAGGGGGCCCCGGTGGCTACACCTTC. Protein product: CASSATLTGGPGGYTF.

This chain links TRBV28 with TRBJ2-7; D may be TRBD1 (6 bases). V lost 4 bases and J 0 bases, leaving 16 bases between the germline ends. The CDR3 has 16 amino acids. Per the germline V gene, CDR1 is MDHEN and CDR2 is SYDVKM. The chain's CDR3 is CASSSRTALNSYEQYF. The CDR3 nucleotides are TGTGCCAGCAGTTCCCGGACAGCGCTGAACTCCTACGAGCAGTACTTC.

The chain's CDR3 is CASSQYSRVAEETQYF. DNA of the CDR3: TGTGCCAGCAGCCAATACTCCCGGGTTGCTGAAGAGACCCAGTACTTC. The V gene is TRBV3-1 (or the pseudogene TRBV3-2), the J gene TRBJ2-5; D gene ambiguous. V dropped 2 bases and J dropped 3 bases, with 16 bases sitting between them. CDR3 length: 16 amino acids. Germline V lookup: CDR1 LGHDT, CDR2 YNNKEL (reference sequence).

This chain links TRBV6-5 with TRBJ1-2, with TRBD1 matching 7 bases. J was trimmed by 1 base and V by 5 bases; bases with no gene match: 4. This CDR3 comprises 14 residues. From germline, CDR1 is MNHEY and CDR2 SVGAGI. This chain's CDR3 is CASSRDSNNYGYTF. The DNA of the CDR3 is TGTGCCAGCAGTCGGGACAGCAATAACTATGGCTACACCTTC.

V and J are TRBV18 and TRBJ1-6; a weak D match, TRBD1 (5 bases). V was clipped by 3 bases and J by 0 bases, with 12 bases between them. Germline values: CDR1 KGHSH, CDR2 LQKENI. The CDR3 has 17 residues. CDR3 DNA: TGTGCCAGCTCACCGGAGGGGCATAGCTCCTATAATTCACCCCTCCACTTT. It codes for CASSPEGHSSYNSPLHF.

The chain joins TRBV30 to TRBJ2-1; 12 positions agree with TRBD2. With 8 bases clipped from V and 2 bases from J, the junction kept 7 bases outside the gene matches. The CDR3 contains 15 residues. Germline CDR1 reads GTSNPN; CDR2 reads SVGIG (reference sequence). CDR3 loop: CARSRTSGTYNEQFF. The CDR3 DNA reads TGTGCCAGAAGCCGGACTAGCGGGACCTACAATGAGCAGTTCTTC.